The clone carrying this T cell receptor beta chain was picked up many times. The antigen is undetermined. The entry originates in a study of T cells after yellow fever vaccination. Study overall: The fractions with low cell numbers were processed using SMART-Seq v4 Ultra Low Input.

Study-wide results and limits: It was a small share of clonotypes that appeared in both CD4 and CD8 compartments. A secondary response was less intense yet reached its peak sooner, at day 5 versus 15.

The CDR3 totals 18 residues. From germline, CDR1 is SGHTA and CDR2 FQGNSA. V shed 3 bases and J 0 bases; nucleotides not matched to a gene: 8. In making TCR cDNA, 5'RACE template switching added a universal primer site and UMIs to it. TCRdb re-called the 5' RACE reads with MiXCR, one entry per CDR3 protein. The table records 200,000 to 250,000 distinct CDR3 sequences, around 3.1% of them present only once. Sequenced material: CD4+ T cells sorted from PBMCs, taken 10 days after the yellow fever booster vaccination. The receptor was isolated from a man aged 18-30 years who received the YFV17D yellow fever vaccine. The rearrangement joins TRBV7-2 to TRBJ2-6; TRBD2 matches 7 bases. In DNA form, the CDR3 reads TGTGCCAGCAGCTTCATCCCGGGGGGAGACTCTGGGGCCAACGTCCTGACTTTC. Protein product: CASSFIPGGDSGANVLTF. The complete variable domain, with remaining parts taken from reference TRBV7-2 and TRBJ2-6, reads GAGVSQSPSNKVTEKGKDVELRCDPISGHTALYWYRQSLGQGLEFLIYFQGNSAPDKSGLPSDRFSAERTGGSVSTLTIQRTQQEDSAVYLCASSFIPGGDSGANVLTFGAGSRLTVL.